Each of the 4 T cell receptor beta chains below was sequenced from the same sample in a study of T cells after yellow fever vaccination. TCRdb re-called the 5' RACE reads with MiXCR, one entry per CDR3 protein. The data hold 300,000 to 450,000 distinct CDR3 sequences, with around 6.5% observed a single time. Material: PBMCs, obtained 5 days after the yellow fever booster vaccination. The receptor source for this set is a man aged 30-40 years who received the YFV17D yellow fever vaccine.

The V and J genes are TRBV7-2 and TRBJ2-1; the match to TRBD2 covers 8 bases. From germline, CDR1 is SGHTA and CDR2 FQGNSA. The CDR3 has 15 residues. The V segment lost 0 bases and the J segment 6 bases; nucleotides outside the gene matches: 4. The CDR3 loop reads CASSLAGTRVNEQFF. The CDR3 nucleotides are TGTGCCAGCAGCTTAGCGGGGACTAGGGTCAATGAGCAGTTCTTC.

In this sample, this clonotype turned up a few times. The J gene is TRBJ2-1, the V gene TRBV24-1, with 11 bases matching TRBD1. The CDR3 totals 15 residues. CDR1 is KGHDR, CDR2 SFDVKD, per germline. V gave up 5 bases and J gave up 6 bases; unmatched junction bases: 5. The CDR3 protein is CATSASGTGGNEQFF. In DNA form, the CDR3 reads TGTGCCACCAGTGCCTCCGGGACAGGGGGCAATGAGCAGTTCTTC.

This clonotype was observed many times. The chain is built from TRBV7-9 and TRBJ1-6; D is unclear. This CDR3 is built from 15 residues. The V gene lost 6 bases and the J gene lost 3 bases, with 12 bases spanning the gap. Germline V gene lookup returns CDR1 SEHNR and CDR2 FQNEAQ (reference sequence). The CDR3 protein is CASRPDGFYNSPLHF. CDR3 DNA sequence: TGTGCCAGCAGGCCCGACGGATTCTATAATTCACCCCTCCACTTT.

The table lists this clonotype with many counts. The rearrangement links TRBV5-1 to TRBJ1-1; D gene ambiguous. V lost 4 bases, J lost 4 bases, and 11 bases lay in between. From germline, CDR1 is SGHRS and CDR2 YFSETQ. The CDR3 extends over 13 amino acids. The CDR3 is CASSRVGFTEAFF. The DNA for the CDR3 is TGCGCCAGCAGCAGAGTGGGGTTCACTGAAGCTTTCTTT.